These T cell receptor beta chains were read from a single sample in a study of T-cell reconstitution after alpha-beta-depleted transplantation in children. TCRdb analysed the PCR reads with MiXCR anew, one entry per CDR3 protein. Counted here are fewer than 750,000 distinct CDR3 sequences, 27% occurring once; the ten biggest clones make up around a third. The specimen comprised PBMCs, sampled before TCRalphabeta/CD19-depleted stem cell transplant. The receptors stem from a boy less than two years old with Wiskott-Aldrich syndrome, due to receive a stem cell transplant. The CDR3 runs from the conserved cysteine through the conserved F or W. D genes are given only for firm matches. Some rows have no size entry. The others give once, few or many, or a class for an expanded clone.

d_gene: TRBD2
abundance: NA
v_gene: TRBV15
j_gene: TRBJ2-1
CDR3aa: CATSNQREVNNEQFF
CDR3nt: TGTGCCACCAGCAACCAGCGGGAGGTCAACAATGAGCAGTTCTTC

d_gene: NA
abundance: few
v_gene: TRBV7-8
j_gene: TRBJ2-1
CDR3aa: CASSQRDLYNEQFF
CDR3nt: TGTGCCAGCAGCCAACGGGACTTGTACAATGAGCAGTTCTTC

d_gene: NA
abundance: NA
v_gene: TRBV5-1
j_gene: TRBJ1-1
CDR3aa: CASSLASDRPTEAFF
CDR3nt: TGCGCCAGCAGCTTGGCATCCGACAGGCCCACTGAAGCTTTCTTT

d_gene: NA
abundance: NA
v_gene: TRBV20-1
j_gene: TRBJ1-6
CDR3aa: CSALQGLSSYNSPLHF
CDR3nt: TGCAGTGCGCTTCAGGGTTTAAGCTCCTATAATTCACCCCTCCACTTT

d_gene: NA
abundance: few
v_gene: TRBV7-2
j_gene: TRBJ2-1
CDR3aa: CASLPLSYNEQFF
CDR3nt: TGTGCCAGTTTGCCCCTCTCCTACAATGAGCAGTTCTTC

d_gene: NA
abundance: once
v_gene: TRBV5-1
j_gene: TRBJ2-5
CDR3aa: CASSLGAPQETQYF
CDR3nt: TGCGCCAGCAGCTTGGGGGCCCCCCAAGAGACCCAGTACTTC

d_gene: NA
abundance: few
v_gene: TRBV5-1
j_gene: TRBJ2-1
CDR3aa: CASSGVPGDPYNEQFF
CDR3nt: TGCGCCAGCAGCGGAGTGCCAGGGGACCCCTACAATGAGCAGTTCTTC

d_gene: NA
abundance: many
v_gene: TRBV20-1
j_gene: TRBJ2-1
CDR3aa: CSARLPGLDYNEQFF
CDR3nt: TGCAGTGCACGGCTTCCCGGACTGGATTACAATGAGCAGTTCTTC

d_gene: NA
abundance: few
v_gene: TRBV2
j_gene: TRBJ2-1
CDR3aa: CASEGGGSDEQFF
CDR3nt: TGTGCCAGCGAGGGGGGAGGTTCTGATGAGCAGTTCTTC

d_gene: NA
abundance: NA
v_gene: TRBV20-1
j_gene: TRBJ2-1
CDR3aa: CSAGSDLSRGEQFF
CDR3nt: TGCAGTGCTGGTAGCGACCTTTCCAGGGGTGAGCAGTTCTTC

d_gene: TRBD1
abundance: NA
v_gene: TRBV12-3/TRBV12-4
j_gene: TRBJ2-2
CDR3aa: CASSQGAGGELFF
CDR3nt: TGTGCCAGCAGCCAGGGGGCGGGCGGGGAGCTGTTTTTT

d_gene: TRBD2
abundance: NA
v_gene: TRBV2
j_gene: TRBJ2-1
CDR3aa: CASTTSGRNEQFF
CDR3nt: TGTGCCAGCACCACTAGCGGGAGGAATGAGCAGTTCTTC

d_gene: TRBD1
abundance: few
v_gene: TRBV29-1
j_gene: TRBJ2-7
CDR3aa: CSVASLKAGGYEQYF
CDR3nt: TGCAGCGTTGCAAGTCTTAAGGCAGGGGGCTACGAGCAGTACTTC

d_gene: TRBD1
abundance: few
v_gene: TRBV7-2
j_gene: TRBJ2-5
CDR3aa: CASSLAGTVEETQYF
CDR3nt: TGTGCCAGCAGCTTAGCGGGGACAGTTGAAGAGACCCAGTACTTC

d_gene: TRBD1
abundance: few
v_gene: TRBV24-1
j_gene: TRBJ2-7
CDR3aa: CATSDSRGLLSSEQYF
CDR3nt: TGTGCCACCAGTGATTCCAGGGGGCTCCTCTCGTCCGAGCAGTACTTC

d_gene: NA
abundance: NA
v_gene: TRBV12-3/TRBV12-4
j_gene: TRBJ1-1
CDR3aa: CASSFRAGGTEAFF
CDR3nt: TGTGCCAGCAGTTTCCGGGCGGGAGGAACTGAAGCTTTCTTT

d_gene: TRBD1
abundance: few
v_gene: TRBV5-1
j_gene: TRBJ1-1
CDR3aa: CASSGGTVGTEAFF
CDR3nt: TGCGCCAGCAGCGGGGGGACAGTAGGCACTGAAGCTTTCTTT

d_gene: TRBD2
abundance: few
v_gene: TRBV5-1
j_gene: TRBJ2-5
CDR3aa: CASSLMSGGQETQYF
CDR3nt: TGCGCCAGCAGCTTGATGAGCGGGGGTCAAGAGACCCAGTACTTC

d_gene: NA
abundance: NA
v_gene: TRBV20-1
j_gene: TRBJ1-6
CDR3aa: CSASAGTPFGTLHF
CDR3nt: TGCAGTGCTAGCGCGGGGACGCCGTTCGGAACCCTCCACTTT

d_gene: NA
abundance: few
v_gene: TRBV5-1
j_gene: TRBJ2-3
CDR3aa: CASSFQAGTDTQYF
CDR3nt: TGCGCCAGCAGCTTCCAGGCGGGCACAGATACGCAGTATTTT

d_gene: NA
abundance: NA
v_gene: TRBV2
j_gene: TRBJ2-2
CDR3aa: CASSNGLTGELFF
CDR3nt: TGTGCCAGCAGTAATGGACTTACCGGGGAGCTGTTTTTT

d_gene: NA
abundance: few
v_gene: TRBV9
j_gene: TRBJ1-2
CDR3aa: CASSPGTGNYGYTF
CDR3nt: TGTGCCAGCAGCCCGGGGACGGGTAACTATGGCTACACCTTC

d_gene: TRBD2
abundance: NA
v_gene: TRBV9
j_gene: TRBJ2-2
CDR3aa: CASSVGLAGGPTGELFF
CDR3nt: TGTGCCAGCAGCGTTGGCCTAGCGGGAGGGCCAACCGGGGAGCTGTTTTTT

d_gene: TRBD2
abundance: few
v_gene: TRBV18
j_gene: TRBJ2-1
CDR3aa: CASSPTSGVTYNEQFF
CDR3nt: TGTGCCAGCTCACCGACTAGCGGGGTTACCTACAATGAGCAGTTCTTC

d_gene: TRBD1
abundance: NA
v_gene: TRBV14
j_gene: TRBJ2-7
CDR3aa: CASSQEARGLYEQYF
CDR3nt: TGTGCCAGCAGCCAAGAAGCCAGGGGGCTCTACGAGCAGTACTTC

d_gene: NA
abundance: few
v_gene: TRBV12-3/TRBV12-4
j_gene: TRBJ2-5
CDR3aa: CASSPNGGRETQYF
CDR3nt: TGTGCCAGCAGTCCCAACGGGGGTCGGGAGACCCAGTACTTC

d_gene: TRBD2
abundance: few
v_gene: TRBV12-3/TRBV12-4
j_gene: TRBJ2-1
CDR3aa: CASSLALSGRAHEQFF
CDR3nt: TGTGCCAGCAGTTTAGCGCTAAGCGGGAGGGCCCATGAGCAGTTCTTC

d_gene: NA
abundance: NA
v_gene: TRBV5-6
j_gene: TRBJ2-3
CDR3aa: CASSGALFYQDTQYF
CDR3nt: TGTGCCAGCAGCGGGGCCCTGTTCTATCAGGATACGCAGTATTTT

d_gene: TRBD2
abundance: NA
v_gene: TRBV12-3/TRBV12-4
j_gene: TRBJ2-3
CDR3aa: CASSRWRTSGTNHTDTQYF
CDR3nt: TGTGCCAGCAGTAGGTGGAGGACTAGCGGGACCAATCACACAGATACGCAGTATTTT

d_gene: NA
abundance: few
v_gene: TRBV10-3
j_gene: TRBJ2-7
CDR3aa: CAISELGGGAGEQYF
CDR3nt: TGTGCCATCAGTGAGTTAGGAGGGGGCGCAGGGGAGCAGTACTTC

d_gene: NA
abundance: NA
v_gene: TRBV5-1
j_gene: TRBJ2-3
CDR3aa: CASRREDTQYF
CDR3nt: TGCGCCAGCAGAAGAGAAGATACGCAGTATTTT

d_gene: TRBD2
abundance: NA
v_gene: TRBV5-1
j_gene: TRBJ2-1
CDR3aa: CASSSSGRADNEQFF
CDR3nt: TGCGCCAGCAGCTCCAGCGGGAGGGCAGACAATGAGCAGTTCTTC

d_gene: TRBD2
abundance: few
v_gene: TRBV10-3
j_gene: TRBJ2-3
CDR3aa: CAISDHRGLAGETDTQYF
CDR3nt: TGTGCCATCAGTGACCACCGGGGACTAGCGGGAGAAACAGATACGCAGTATTTT

d_gene: TRBD1
abundance: NA
v_gene: TRBV5-1
j_gene: TRBJ2-5
CDR3aa: CASSGGQVQETQYF
CDR3nt: TGCGCCAGCAGCGGCGGACAGGTCCAAGAGACCCAGTACTTC

d_gene: NA
abundance: NA
v_gene: TRBV2
j_gene: TRBJ1-6
CDR3aa: CASSENRVFDNSPLHF
CDR3nt: TGTGCCAGCAGTGAAAACAGGGTTTTCGATAATTCACCCCTCCACTTT

d_gene: TRBD2
abundance: NA
v_gene: TRBV27
j_gene: TRBJ2-7
CDR3aa: CASSPWGGSYEQYF
CDR3nt: TGTGCCAGCTCCCCTTGGGGGGGTTCCTACGAGCAGTACTTC

d_gene: NA
abundance: NA
v_gene: TRBV29-1
j_gene: TRBJ1-1
CDR3aa: CSGASSSRDGGTEAFF
CDR3nt: TGCAGCGGCGCTTCTTCCTCCCGGGACGGCGGAACTGAAGCTTTCTTT

d_gene: TRBD1
abundance: NA
v_gene: TRBV19
j_gene: TRBJ2-6
CDR3aa: CASIRTGTSGANVLTF
CDR3nt: TGTGCCAGTATCAGGACAGGGACATCTGGGGCCAACGTCCTGACTTTC

d_gene: TRBD1
abundance: few
v_gene: TRBV9
j_gene: TRBJ2-3
CDR3aa: CASSVLQGQNTQYF
CDR3nt: TGTGCCAGCAGCGTACTACAGGGACAGAATACGCAGTATTTT

d_gene: TRBD2
abundance: few
v_gene: TRBV28
j_gene: TRBJ2-3
CDR3aa: CATQSGRGADTQYF
CDR3nt: TGTGCCACCCAGAGCGGGAGAGGTGCAGATACGCAGTATTTT

d_gene: TRBD2
abundance: few
v_gene: TRBV7-8
j_gene: TRBJ2-1
CDR3aa: CASSGLAYYNEQFF
CDR3nt: TGTGCCAGCAGCGGACTAGCCTACTACAATGAGCAGTTCTTC

d_gene: NA
abundance: NA
v_gene: TRBV6-1
j_gene: TRBJ1-1
CDR3aa: CASRDVRQVLMNTEAFF
CDR3nt: TGTGCCAGCAGGGACGTAAGACAGGTCCTCATGAACACTGAAGCTTTCTTT

d_gene: NA
abundance: NA
v_gene: TRBV20-1
j_gene: TRBJ2-3
CDR3aa: CSASKFFRESGDTQYF
CDR3nt: TGCAGTGCGAGCAAATTCTTCCGGGAGAGTGGGGATACGCAGTATTTT

d_gene: TRBD2
abundance: few
v_gene: TRBV20-1
j_gene: TRBJ2-4
CDR3aa: CSARGLAGGTKNIQYF
CDR3nt: TGCAGTGCTAGGGGACTAGCGGGAGGTACCAAAAACATTCAGTACTTC

d_gene: NA
abundance: NA
v_gene: TRBV9
j_gene: TRBJ2-2
CDR3aa: CASSVGQGISTGELFF
CDR3nt: TGTGCCAGCAGCGTTGGGCAGGGGATATCTACCGGGGAGCTGTTTTTT

d_gene: TRBD2
abundance: many
v_gene: TRBV7-2
j_gene: TRBJ2-1
CDR3aa: CASSLAPSGRSGEQFF
CDR3nt: TGTGCCAGCAGCTTAGCTCCCAGCGGGAGGTCGGGGGAGCAGTTCTTC

d_gene: NA
abundance: NA
v_gene: TRBV9
j_gene: TRBJ2-2
CDR3aa: CASSVGVNTGELFF
CDR3nt: TGTGCCAGCAGCGTAGGCGTGAACACCGGGGAGCTGTTTTTT

d_gene: NA
abundance: few
v_gene: TRBV12-5
j_gene: TRBJ1-1
CDR3aa: CASGLQGSTEAF
CDR3nt: TGTGCTAGTGGTTTGCAGGGTTCCACTGAAGCTTTT

d_gene: TRBD1
abundance: NA
v_gene: TRBV19
j_gene: TRBJ2-1
CDR3aa: CASTKTGVLNEQFF
CDR3nt: TGTGCCAGTACGAAAACAGGGGTACTGAATGAGCAGTTCTTC

d_gene: NA
abundance: NA
v_gene: TRBV20-1
j_gene: TRBJ1-4
CDR3aa: CSAGRANEKLFF
CDR3nt: TGCAGTGCTGGACGGGCTAATGAAAAACTGTTTTTT

d_gene: NA
abundance: NA
v_gene: TRBV11-2
j_gene: TRBJ2-1
CDR3aa: CASSFLTSPSSYNEQFF
CDR3nt: TGTGCCAGCAGCTTCCTCACTAGCCCCAGCTCCTACAATGAGCAGTTCTTC

d_gene: TRBD1
abundance: few
v_gene: TRBV24-1
j_gene: TRBJ2-1
CDR3aa: CATSVVNLRDRSQDEQFF
CDR3nt: TGTGCCACCAGTGTCGTGAACCTCCGGGACAGGTCTCAGGATGAGCAGTTCTTC

d_gene: NA
abundance: NA
v_gene: TRBV25-1
j_gene: TRBJ1-6
CDR3aa: CASGLGMGNSPLHF
CDR3nt: TGTGCCAGCGGATTGGGGATGGGAAATTCACCCCTCCACTTT

d_gene: TRBD2
abundance: few
v_gene: TRBV27
j_gene: TRBJ2-2
CDR3aa: CASPPGLPYTGELFF
CDR3nt: TGTGCCAGCCCGCCGGGACTACCTTACACCGGGGAGCTGTTTTTT